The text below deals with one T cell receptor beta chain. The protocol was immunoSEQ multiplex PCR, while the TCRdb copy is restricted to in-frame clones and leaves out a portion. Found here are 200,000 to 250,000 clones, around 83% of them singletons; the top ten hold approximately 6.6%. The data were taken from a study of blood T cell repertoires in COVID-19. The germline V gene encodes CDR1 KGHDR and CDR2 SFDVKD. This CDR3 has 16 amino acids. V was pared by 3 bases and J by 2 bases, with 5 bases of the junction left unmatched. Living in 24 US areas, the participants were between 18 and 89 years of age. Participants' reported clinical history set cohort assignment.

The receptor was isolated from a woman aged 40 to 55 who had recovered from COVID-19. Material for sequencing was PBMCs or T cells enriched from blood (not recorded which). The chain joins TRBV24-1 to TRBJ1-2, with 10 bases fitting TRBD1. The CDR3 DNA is TGTGCCACCAGTGATATAGACAGGGGGCGGAACTATGGCTACACCTTC. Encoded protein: CATSDIDRGRNYGYTF.